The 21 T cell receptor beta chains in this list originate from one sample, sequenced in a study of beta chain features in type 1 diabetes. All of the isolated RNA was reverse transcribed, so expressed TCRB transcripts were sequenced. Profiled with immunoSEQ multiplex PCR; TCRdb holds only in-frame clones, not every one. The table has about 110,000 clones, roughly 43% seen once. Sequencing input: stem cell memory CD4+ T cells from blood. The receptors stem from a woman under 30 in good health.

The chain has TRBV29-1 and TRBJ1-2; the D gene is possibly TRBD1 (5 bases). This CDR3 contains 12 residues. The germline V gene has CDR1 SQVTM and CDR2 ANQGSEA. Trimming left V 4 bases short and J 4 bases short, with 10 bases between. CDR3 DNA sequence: TGCAGCGTTGGTCAGGGACTCTATGGCTACACCTTC. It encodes CSVGQGLYGYTF.

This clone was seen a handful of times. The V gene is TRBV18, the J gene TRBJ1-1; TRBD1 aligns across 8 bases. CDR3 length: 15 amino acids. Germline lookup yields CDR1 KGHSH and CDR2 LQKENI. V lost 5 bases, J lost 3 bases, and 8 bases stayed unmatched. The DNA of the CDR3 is TGTGCCAGCTCATCCTCACAGGGGGAGGACACTGAAGCTTTCTTT. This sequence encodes CASSSSQGEDTEAFF.

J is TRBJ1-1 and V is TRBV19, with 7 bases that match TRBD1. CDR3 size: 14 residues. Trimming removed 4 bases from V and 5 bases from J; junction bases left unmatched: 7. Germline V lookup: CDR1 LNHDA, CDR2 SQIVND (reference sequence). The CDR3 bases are TGTGCCAGTAGTAAAGGCCAGGGGGGAACTGAAGCTTTCTTT. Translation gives CASSKGQGGTEAFF.

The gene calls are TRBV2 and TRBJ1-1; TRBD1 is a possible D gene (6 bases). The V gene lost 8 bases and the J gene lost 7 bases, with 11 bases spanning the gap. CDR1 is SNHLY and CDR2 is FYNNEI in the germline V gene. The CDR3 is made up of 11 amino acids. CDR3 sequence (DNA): TGTGCCAGCGGCCGACAGGTTGAAGCTTTCTTT. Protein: CASGRQVEAFF.

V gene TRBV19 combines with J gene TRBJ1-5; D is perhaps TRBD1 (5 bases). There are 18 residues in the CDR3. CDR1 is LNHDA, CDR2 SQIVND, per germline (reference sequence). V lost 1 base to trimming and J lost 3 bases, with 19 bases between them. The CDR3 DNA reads TGTGCCAGTAGTATAGGCCTTCCCTCGACAGTTATCAATCAGCCCCAGCATTTT. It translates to CASSIGLPSTVINQPQHF. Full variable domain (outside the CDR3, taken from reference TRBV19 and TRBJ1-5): DGGITQSPKYLFRKEGQNVTLSCEQNLNHDAMYWYRQDPGQGLRLIYYSQIVNDFQKGDIAEGYSVSREKKESFPLTVTSAQKNPTAFYLCASSIGLPSTVINQPQHFGDGTRLSIL.

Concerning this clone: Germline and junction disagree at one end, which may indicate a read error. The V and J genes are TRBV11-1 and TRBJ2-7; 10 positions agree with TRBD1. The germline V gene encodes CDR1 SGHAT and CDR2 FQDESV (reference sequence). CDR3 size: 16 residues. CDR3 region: CASSLPRDRGSHEQYF. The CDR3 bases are TGTGCCAGCAGCTTACCCCGGGACAGGGGCTCCCACGAGCAGTACTTC.

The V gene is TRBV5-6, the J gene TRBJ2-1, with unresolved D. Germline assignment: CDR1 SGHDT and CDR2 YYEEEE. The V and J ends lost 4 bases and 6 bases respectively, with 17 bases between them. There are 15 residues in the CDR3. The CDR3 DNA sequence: TGTGCCAGCAGCGTCAACTTAGACTCAATCAATGAGCAGTTCTTC. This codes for CASSVNLDSINEQFF.

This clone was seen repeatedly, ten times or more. The CDR3 loop reads CSVEVKGAGEQYF. Here the CDR3 DNA reads TGCAGCGTTGAGGTGAAGGGGGCGGGTGAGCAGTACTTC. The chain joins TRBV29-1 to TRBJ2-7; TRBD1 aligns across 7 bases. The CDR3 is 13 amino acids. CDR1 is SQVTM and CDR2 is ANQGSEA in the germline V gene. Losses at the gene ends were 3 bases for V and 7 bases for J; bases not matched to a gene: 9.

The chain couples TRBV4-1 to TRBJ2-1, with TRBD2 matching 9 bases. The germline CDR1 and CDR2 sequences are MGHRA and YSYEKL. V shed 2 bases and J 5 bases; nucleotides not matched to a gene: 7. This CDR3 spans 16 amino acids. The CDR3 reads CASSQPGTSRHNEQFF. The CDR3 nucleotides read TGCGCCAGCAGCCAACCCGGGACTAGCAGACACAATGAGCAGTTCTTC.

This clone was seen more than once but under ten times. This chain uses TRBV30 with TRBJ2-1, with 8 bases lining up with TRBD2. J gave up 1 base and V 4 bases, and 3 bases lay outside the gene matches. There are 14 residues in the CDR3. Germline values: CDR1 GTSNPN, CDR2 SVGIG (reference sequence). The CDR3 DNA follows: TGTGCCTGGAAAACTAGCGGATCCTACAATGAGCAGTTCTTC. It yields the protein CAWKTSGSYNEQFF.

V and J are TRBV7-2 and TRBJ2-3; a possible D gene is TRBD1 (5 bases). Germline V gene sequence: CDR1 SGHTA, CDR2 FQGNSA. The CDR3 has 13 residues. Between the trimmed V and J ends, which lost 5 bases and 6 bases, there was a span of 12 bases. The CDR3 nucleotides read TGTGCCAGCAGCCAAAGAGCAGGGGATACGCAGTATTTT. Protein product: CASSQRAGDTQYF.

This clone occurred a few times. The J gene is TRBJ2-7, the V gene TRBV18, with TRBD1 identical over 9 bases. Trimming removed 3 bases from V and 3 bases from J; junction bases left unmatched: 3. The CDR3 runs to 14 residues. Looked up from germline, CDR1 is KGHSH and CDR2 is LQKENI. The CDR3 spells CASSPLDRGYEQYF. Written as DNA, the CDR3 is TGTGCCAGCTCACCCCTGGACAGGGGCTACGAGCAGTACTTC.

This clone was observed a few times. DNA of the CDR3: TGTGCCAGCAGTCTGGGGCGGCCCTCCGAGGCTTACTTC. This gives the protein CASSLGRPSEAYF. The J gene is TRBJ2-7, the V gene TRBV28, with a weak D call TRBD1 (5 bases). Germline V gene data show CDR1 as MDHEN and CDR2 as SYDVKM. V was pared by 5 bases and J by 13 bases, with 21 bases between. CDR3 length: 13 residues.

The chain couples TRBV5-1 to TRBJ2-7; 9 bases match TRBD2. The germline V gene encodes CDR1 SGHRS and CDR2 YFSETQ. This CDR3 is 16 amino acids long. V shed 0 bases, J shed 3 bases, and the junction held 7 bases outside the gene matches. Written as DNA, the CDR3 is TGCGCCAGCAGCTTGGGGGGTAGCGGGAGCATCTACGAGCAGTACTTC. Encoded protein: CASSLGGSGSIYEQYF.

The CDR3 nucleotides are TGTGCCAGCATCCCTCTTACCCACCGACGGACTAGCAACTACAATGAGCAGTTCTTC. It codes for CASIPLTHRRTSNYNEQFF. V usage is TRBV7-8 and J usage is TRBJ2-1, with 8 bases fitting TRBD2. Germline lookup yields CDR1 SGHVS and CDR2 FQNEAQ. Trimming at V came to 7 bases and at J to 3 bases, leaving 20 bases not matched to a gene. The CDR3 extends over 19 amino acids.

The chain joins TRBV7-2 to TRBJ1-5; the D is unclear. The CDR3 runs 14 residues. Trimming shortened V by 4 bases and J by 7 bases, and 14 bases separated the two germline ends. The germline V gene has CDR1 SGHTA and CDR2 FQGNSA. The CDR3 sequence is CASSSFGVEQPQHF. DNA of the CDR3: TGTGCCAGCAGCTCCTTCGGGGTTGAGCAGCCCCAGCATTTT.

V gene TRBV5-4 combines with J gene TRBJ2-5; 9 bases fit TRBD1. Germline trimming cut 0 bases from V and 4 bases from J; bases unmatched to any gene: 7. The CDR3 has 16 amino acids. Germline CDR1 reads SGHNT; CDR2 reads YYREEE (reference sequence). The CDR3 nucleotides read TGTGCCAGCAGCTTGGAAGGGACAGGGTTTCGAGAGACCCAGTACTTC. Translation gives CASSLEGTGFRETQYF. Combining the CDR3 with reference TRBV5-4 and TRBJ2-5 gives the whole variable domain ETGVTQSPTHLIKTRGQQVTLRCSSQSGHNTVSWYQQALGQGPQFIFQYYREEENGRGNFPPRFSGLQFPNYSSELNVNALELDDSALYLCASSLEGTGFRETQYFGPGTRLLVL.

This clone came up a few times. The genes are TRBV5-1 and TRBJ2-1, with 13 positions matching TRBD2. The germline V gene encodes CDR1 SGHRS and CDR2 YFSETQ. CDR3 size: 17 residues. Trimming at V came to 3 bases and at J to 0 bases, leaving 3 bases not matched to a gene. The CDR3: CASSSRTSGSSYNEQFF. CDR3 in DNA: TGCGCCAGCAGCTCGAGGACTAGCGGGAGCTCCTACAATGAGCAGTTCTTC. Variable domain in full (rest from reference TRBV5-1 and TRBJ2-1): KAGVTQTPRYLIKTRGQQVTLSCSPISGHRSVSWYQQTPGQGLQFLFEYFSETQRNKGNFPGRFSGRQFSNSRSEMNVSTLELGDSALYLCASSSRTSGSSYNEQFFGPGTRLTVL.

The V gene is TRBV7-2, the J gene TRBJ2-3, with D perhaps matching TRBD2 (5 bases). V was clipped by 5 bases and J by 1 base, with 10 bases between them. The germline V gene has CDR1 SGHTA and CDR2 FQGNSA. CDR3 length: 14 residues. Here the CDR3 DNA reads TGTGCCAGCAGCCCCCTGCGGGGCACAGATACGCAGTATTTT. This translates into CASSPLRGTDTQYF.

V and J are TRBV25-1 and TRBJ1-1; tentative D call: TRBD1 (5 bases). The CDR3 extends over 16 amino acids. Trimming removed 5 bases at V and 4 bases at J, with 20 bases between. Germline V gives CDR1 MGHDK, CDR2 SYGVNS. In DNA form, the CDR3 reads TGTGCCAGCAGTCCCCTCGGTGGGGGGAGGGCCACTGAAGCTTTCTTT. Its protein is CASSPLGGGRATEAFF.

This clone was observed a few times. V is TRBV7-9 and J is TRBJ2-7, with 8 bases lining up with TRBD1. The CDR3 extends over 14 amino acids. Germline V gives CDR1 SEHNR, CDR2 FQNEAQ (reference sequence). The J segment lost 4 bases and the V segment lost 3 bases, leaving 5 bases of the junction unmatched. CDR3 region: CASSLLDRGYEQYF. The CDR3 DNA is TGTGCCAGCAGCTTGCTTGACAGGGGTTACGAGCAGTACTTC.